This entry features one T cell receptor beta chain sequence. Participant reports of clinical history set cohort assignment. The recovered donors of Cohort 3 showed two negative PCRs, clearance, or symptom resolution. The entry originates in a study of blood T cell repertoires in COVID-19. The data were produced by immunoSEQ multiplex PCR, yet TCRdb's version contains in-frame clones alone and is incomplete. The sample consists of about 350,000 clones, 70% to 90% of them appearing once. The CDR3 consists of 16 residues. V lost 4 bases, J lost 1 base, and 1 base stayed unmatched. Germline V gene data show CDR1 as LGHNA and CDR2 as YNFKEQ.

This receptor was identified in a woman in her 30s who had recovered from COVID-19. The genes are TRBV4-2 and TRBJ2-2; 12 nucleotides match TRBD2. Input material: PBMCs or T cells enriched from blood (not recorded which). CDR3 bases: TGTGCCAGCAGCCCACTAGCGGGGGGGAACACCGGGGAGCTGTTTTTT. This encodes CASSPLAGGNTGELFF.